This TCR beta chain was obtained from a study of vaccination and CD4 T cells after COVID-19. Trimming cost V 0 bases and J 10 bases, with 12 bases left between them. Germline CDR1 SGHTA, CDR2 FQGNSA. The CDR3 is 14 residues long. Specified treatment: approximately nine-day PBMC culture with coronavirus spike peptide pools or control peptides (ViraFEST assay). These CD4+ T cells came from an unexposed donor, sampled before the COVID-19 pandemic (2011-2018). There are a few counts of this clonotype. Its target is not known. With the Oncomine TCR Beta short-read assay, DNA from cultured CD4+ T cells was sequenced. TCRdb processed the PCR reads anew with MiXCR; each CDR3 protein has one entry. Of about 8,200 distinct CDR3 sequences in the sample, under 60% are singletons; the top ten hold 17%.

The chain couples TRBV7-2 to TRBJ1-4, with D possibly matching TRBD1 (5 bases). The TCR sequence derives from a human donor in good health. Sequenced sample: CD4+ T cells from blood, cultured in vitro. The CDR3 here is CASSLAGASVKLFF. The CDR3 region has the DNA TGTGCCAGCAGCTTAGCAGGGGCCAGCGTAAAACTGTTTTTT.